A selection of T cell receptor beta chains follows, all from one sample in a study of cytomegalovirus exposure and HLA in healthy donors. Sequencing used immunoSEQ multiplex PCR; TCRdb keeps in-frame clones, though not all of them. The table shows fewer than 250,000 clones, with 87% occurring only once. Sequencing was done on a sample of PBMCs. All receptors come from a boy under 10 years old in good health and CMV-seronegative. Both conserved end residues are part of each CDR3. A D gene is named only where the DNA matches it firmly. The size entry is marked missing in some rows and otherwise reads once, few, many or a size class.

clone size,D gene,J gene,V gene,CDR3 DNA,CDR3 protein
.,.,TRBJ2-6,TRBV30,TGTGCCTGGAGTCTGCTGGCAAGGACTGGCTCTGGGGCCAACGTCCTGACTTTC,CAWSLLARTGSGANVLTF
few,TRBD1,TRBJ1-1,TRBV5-6,TGTGCCAGCAGCGGCGGGACAGGGAACACTGAAGCTTTCTTT,CASSGGTGNTEAFF
.,TRBD1,TRBJ1-2,TRBV27,TGTGCCAGCCGGGGGGCACGACAGGGGTTGACCTATGGCTACACCTTC,CASRGARQGLTYGYTF
.,TRBD2,TRBJ2-3,TRBV7-6,TGTGCCAGCAGCCCTATAGCGGGAGGCGCAGATACGCAGTATTTT,CASSPIAGGADTQYF
.,.,TRBJ2-7,TRBV25-1,TGTGCCAGCTCGGGGGTACAACCCTACGAGCAGTACTTC,CASSGVQPYEQYF
once,TRBD2,TRBJ2-1,TRBV5-1,TGCGCCAGCAGCTCGACCAGAAACACCGGGACTAGCATTAGCAATGAGCAGTTCTTC,CASSSTRNTGTSISNEQFF
.,.,TRBJ1-4,TRBV9,TGTGCCAGCAGCCTCCGGTTGGGCGGGGATGAAAAACTGTTTTTT,CASSLRLGGDEKLFF
.,.,TRBJ1-5,TRBV7-9,TGTGCCAGCAGTGACACTCAAATAAATCAGCCCCAGCATTTT,CASSDTQINQPQHF
.,TRBD2,TRBJ2-1,TRBV12-5,TGTGCTAGTGGTTTGGTCATAGCGGGAGTTTACAACAATGAGCAGTTCTTC,CASGLVIAGVYNNEQFF
.,.,TRBJ1-6,TRBV7-9,TGTGCCAGCAGCTTAGCTCGGGGTACCTATAATTCACCCCTCCACTTT,CASSLARGTYNSPLHF